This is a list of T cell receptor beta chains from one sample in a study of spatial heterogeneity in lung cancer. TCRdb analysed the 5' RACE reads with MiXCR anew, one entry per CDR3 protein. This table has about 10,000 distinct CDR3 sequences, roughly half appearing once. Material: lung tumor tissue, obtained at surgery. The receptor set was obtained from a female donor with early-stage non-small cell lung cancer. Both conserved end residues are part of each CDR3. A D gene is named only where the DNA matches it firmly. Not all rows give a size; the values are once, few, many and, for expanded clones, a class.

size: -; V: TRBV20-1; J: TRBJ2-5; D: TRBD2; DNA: TGCAGTGCTCAGGGACTAGCGGGGGGGCAGGCCCAGTACTTC; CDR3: CSAQGLAGGQAQYF
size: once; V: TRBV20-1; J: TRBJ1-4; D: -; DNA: TGCAGTGCTCCAGGGATACACGAAAAACTGTTTTTT; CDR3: CSAPGIHEKLFF
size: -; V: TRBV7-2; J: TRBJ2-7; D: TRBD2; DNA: TGTGCCAGCAGTCAACGAGGGGCTAGCGGGGCCTACGAGCAGTACTTC; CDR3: CASSQRGASGAYEQYF
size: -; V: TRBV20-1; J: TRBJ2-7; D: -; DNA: TGCAGTGCTAGAGATATAGGGAGCGAGCAGTACTTC; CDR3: CSARDIGSEQYF
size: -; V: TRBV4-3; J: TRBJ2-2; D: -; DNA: TGCGCCAGCAGCCAAGTTGGACGGTGGGACGTTTCGGTAGAGCTGTTTTTT; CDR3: CASSQVGRWDVSVELFF
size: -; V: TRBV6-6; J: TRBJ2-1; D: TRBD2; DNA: TGTGCCAGCAGACTCCGAAGCGGGGGGGCCAGTGAGCAGTTCTTC; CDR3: CASRLRSGGASEQFF
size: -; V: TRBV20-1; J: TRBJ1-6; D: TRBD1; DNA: TGCAGTGCTAGTTGGACAGGCCAATCACCCCTCCACTTT; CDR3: CSASWTGQSPLHF
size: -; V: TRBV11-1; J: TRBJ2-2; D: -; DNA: TGTGCCAGCAGCTTTGCCACAGGGTCGGGGGAGCTGTTTTTT; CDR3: CASSFATGSGELFF
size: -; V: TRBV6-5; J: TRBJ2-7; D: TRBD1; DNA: TGTGCCAGCAGTTCCCTCGGGACAGGGTCCTACGAGCAGTACTTC; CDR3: CASSSLGTGSYEQYF
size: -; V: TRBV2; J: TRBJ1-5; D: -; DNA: TGTGCCAGCAAGGGGAGGGGAGATCAGCCCCAGCATTTT; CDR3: CASKGRGDQPQHF
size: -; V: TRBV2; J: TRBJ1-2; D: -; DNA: TGTGCCAGCAGTGGAAGTCGGGGCCAGAATGGCTACACCTTC; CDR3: CASSGSRGQNGYTF
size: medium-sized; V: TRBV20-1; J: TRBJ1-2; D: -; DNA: TGCAGTGCCCTACAGGAAGTCTATGGCTACACCTTC; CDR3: CSALQEVYGYTF
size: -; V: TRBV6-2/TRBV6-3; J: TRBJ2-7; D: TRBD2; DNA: TGTGCCAGCAGTTACTCCCGAGGACTAGCGGGGGGACACTCCTACGAGCAGTACTTC; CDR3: CASSYSRGLAGGHSYEQYF
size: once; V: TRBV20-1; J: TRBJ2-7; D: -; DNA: TGCAGTGCTAGAGGGAGACAGCACGAGCAGTACTTC; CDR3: CSARGRQHEQYF
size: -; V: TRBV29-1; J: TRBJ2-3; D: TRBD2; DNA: TGCAGCGTTGGAGCGGGGGGAACAGATACGCAGTATTTT; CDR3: CSVGAGGTDTQYF
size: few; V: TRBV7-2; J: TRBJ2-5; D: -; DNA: TGTGCCAGCAGCCCCTCAAAGGAGACCCAGTACTTC; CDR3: CASSPSKETQYF
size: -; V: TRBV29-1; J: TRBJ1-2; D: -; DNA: TGCAGCGTTGGGAGTCGGTCTTATGGCTACACCTTC; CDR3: CSVGSRSYGYTF
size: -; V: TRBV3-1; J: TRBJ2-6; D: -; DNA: TGTGCCAGCAGCCCGGGCCAATACTCTGGGGCCAACGTCCTGACTTTC; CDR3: CASSPGQYSGANVLTF
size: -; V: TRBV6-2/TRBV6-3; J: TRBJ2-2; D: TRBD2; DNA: TGTGCCAGCAGTTACACGTCCGGGGGACTAGTGGTCGGGGAGCTGTTTTTT; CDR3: CASSYTSGGLVVGELFF
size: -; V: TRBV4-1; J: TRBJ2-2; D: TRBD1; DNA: TGCGCCAGCAGCCAGAACAGGGGTTGGACCGGGGAGCTGTTTTTT; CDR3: CASSQNRGWTGELFF
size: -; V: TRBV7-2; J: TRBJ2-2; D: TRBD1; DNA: TGTGCCAGCAGCTGGGACAGGGGGGCCGGGGAGCTGTTTTTT; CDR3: CASSWDRGAGELFF
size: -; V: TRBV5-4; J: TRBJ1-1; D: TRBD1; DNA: TGTGCCAGCAGGAAACAGGGGACCTCTGAAGCTTTCTTT; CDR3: CASRKQGTSEAFF
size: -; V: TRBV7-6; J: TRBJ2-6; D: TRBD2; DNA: TGTGCCAGCAGCTTATCGGGAGGGTCTGGGGCCAACGTCCTGACTTTC; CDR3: CASSLSGGSGANVLTF
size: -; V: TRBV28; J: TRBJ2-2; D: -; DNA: TGTGCCAGCAGTGCGGGACCCGGGGAGCTGTTTTTT; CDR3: CASSAGPGELFF
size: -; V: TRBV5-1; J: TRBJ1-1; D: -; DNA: TGCGCCAGCAGCTCCACGACAGTGAACACTGAAGCTTTCTTT; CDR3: CASSSTTVNTEAFF
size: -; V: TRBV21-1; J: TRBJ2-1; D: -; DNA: TGTGCCAGCCCCAAGCAGGCCCCAGGGCCCGACAATGAGCAGTTCTTC; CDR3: CASPKQAPGPDNEQFF
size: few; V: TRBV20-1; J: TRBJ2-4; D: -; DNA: TGCAGTGCTAAAGTCCCGGGACTCCTAAACATTCAGTACTTC; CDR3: CSAKVPGLLNIQYF